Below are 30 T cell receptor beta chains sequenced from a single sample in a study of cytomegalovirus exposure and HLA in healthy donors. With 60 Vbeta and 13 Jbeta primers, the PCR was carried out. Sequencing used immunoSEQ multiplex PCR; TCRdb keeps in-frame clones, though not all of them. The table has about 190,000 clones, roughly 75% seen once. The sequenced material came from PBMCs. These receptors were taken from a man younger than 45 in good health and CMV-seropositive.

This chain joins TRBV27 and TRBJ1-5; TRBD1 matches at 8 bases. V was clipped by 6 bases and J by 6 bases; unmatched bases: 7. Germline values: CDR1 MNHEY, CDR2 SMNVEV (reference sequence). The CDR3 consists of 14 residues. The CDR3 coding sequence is TGTGCCAGCAGAAATCAGGGGGCCGGTCAGCCCCAGCATTTT. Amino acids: CASRNQGAGQPQHF.

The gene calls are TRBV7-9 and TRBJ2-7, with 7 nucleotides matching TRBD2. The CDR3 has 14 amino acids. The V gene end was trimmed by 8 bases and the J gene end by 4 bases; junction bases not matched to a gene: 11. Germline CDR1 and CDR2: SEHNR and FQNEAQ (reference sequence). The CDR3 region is CASLPQGGSYEQYF. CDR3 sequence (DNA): TGTGCCAGCTTACCCCAGGGCGGGAGTTACGAGCAGTACTTC.

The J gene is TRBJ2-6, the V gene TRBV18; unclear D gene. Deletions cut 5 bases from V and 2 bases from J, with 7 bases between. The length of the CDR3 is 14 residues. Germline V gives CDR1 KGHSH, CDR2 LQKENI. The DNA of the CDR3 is TGTGCCAGCTCAGCAGAAGCTGGGGCCAACGTCCTGACTTTC. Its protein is CASSAEAGANVLTF.

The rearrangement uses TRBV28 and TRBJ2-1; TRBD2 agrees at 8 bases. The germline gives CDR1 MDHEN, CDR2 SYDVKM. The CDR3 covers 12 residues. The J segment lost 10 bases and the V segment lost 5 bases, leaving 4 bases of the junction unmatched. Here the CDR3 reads CASSPVAGEQFF. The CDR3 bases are TGTGCCAGCAGTCCCGTAGCGGGAGAGCAGTTCTTC.

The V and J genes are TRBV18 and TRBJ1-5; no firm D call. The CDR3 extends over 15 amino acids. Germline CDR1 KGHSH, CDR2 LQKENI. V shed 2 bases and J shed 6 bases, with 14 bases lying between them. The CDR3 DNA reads TGTGCCAGCTCACCAGATAATCGGAGTCGTCAGCCCCAGCATTTT. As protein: CASSPDNRSRQPQHF.

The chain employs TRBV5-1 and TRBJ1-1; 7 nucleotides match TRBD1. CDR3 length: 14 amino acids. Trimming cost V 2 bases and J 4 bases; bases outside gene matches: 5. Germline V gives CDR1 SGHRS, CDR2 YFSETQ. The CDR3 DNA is TGCGCCAGCAGCTTTAACAGGGGTAGCACTGAAGCTTTCTTT. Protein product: CASSFNRGSTEAFF.

The CDR3 sequence is CASSSGFGELFF. In DNA, the CDR3 is TGTGCCAGTAGTAGCGGGTTCGGGGAGCTGTTTTTT. The chain is built from TRBV19 and TRBJ2-2; tentative D call: TRBD2 (5 bases). The germline V gene encodes CDR1 LNHDA and CDR2 SQIVND (reference sequence). Trimming shortened V by 4 bases and J by 7 bases, and 7 bases separated the two germline ends. The CDR3 is 12 residues long. The variable domain in full, completed from reference TRBV19 and TRBJ2-2, reads DGGITQSPKYLFRKEGQNVTLSCEQNLNHDAMYWYRQDPGQGLRLIYYSQIVNDFQKGDIAEGYSVSREKKESFPLTVTSAQKNPTAFYLCASSSGFGELFFGEGSRLTVL.

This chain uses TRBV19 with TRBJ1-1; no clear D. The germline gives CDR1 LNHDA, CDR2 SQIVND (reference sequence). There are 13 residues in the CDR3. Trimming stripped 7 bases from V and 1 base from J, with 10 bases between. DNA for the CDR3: TGTGCCAGTATTGCGCGCTCGAACACTGAAGCTTTCTTT. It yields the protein CASIARSNTEAFF.

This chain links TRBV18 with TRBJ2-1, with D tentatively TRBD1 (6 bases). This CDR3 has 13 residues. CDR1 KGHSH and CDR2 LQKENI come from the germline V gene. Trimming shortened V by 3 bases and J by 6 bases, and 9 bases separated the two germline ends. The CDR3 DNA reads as TGTGCCAGCTCACCGGGGGCGCCCAATGAGCAGTTCTTC. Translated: CASSPGAPNEQFF.

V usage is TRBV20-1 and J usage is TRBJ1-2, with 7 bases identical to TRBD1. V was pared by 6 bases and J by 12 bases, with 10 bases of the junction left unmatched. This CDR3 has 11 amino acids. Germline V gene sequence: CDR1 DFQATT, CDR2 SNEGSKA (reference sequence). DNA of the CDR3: TGCAGTGCGCCCCGGGAACAGGGGAACACCTTC. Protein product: CSAPREQGNTF.

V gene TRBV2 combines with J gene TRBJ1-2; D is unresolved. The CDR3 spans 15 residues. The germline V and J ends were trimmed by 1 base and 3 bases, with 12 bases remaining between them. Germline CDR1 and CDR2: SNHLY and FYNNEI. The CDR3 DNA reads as TGTGCCAGCAGTGAAGGGCGGGGTTTGGACTATGGCTACACCTTC. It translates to CASSEGRGLDYGYTF. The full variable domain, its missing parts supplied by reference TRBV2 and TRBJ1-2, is EPEVTQTPSHQVTQMGQEVILRCVPISNHLYFYWYRQILGQKVEFLVSFYNNEISEKSEIFDDQFSVERPDGSNFTLKIRSTKLEDSAMYFCASSEGRGLDYGYTFGSGTRLTVV.

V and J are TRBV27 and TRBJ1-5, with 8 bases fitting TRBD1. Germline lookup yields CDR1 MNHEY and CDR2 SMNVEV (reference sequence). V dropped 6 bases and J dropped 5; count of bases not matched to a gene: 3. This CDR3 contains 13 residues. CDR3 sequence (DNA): TGTGCCAGCAGGCGACAGGGGTATCAGCCCCAGCATTTT. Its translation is CASRRQGYQPQHF.

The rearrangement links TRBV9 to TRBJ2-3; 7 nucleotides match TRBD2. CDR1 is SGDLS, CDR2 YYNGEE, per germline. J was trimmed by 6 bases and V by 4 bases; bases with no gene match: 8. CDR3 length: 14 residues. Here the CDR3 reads CASSRMRGTDTQYF. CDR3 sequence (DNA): TGTGCCAGCAGCCGCATGCGGGGGACGGATACGCAGTATTTT.

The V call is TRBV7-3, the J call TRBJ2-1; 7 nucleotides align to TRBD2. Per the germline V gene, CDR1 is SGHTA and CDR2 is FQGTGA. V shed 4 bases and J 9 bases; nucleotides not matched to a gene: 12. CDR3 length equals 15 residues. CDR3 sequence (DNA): TGTGCCAGCAGCTACACGGTGACTAGCAGGAGTGAGCAGTTCTTC. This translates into CASSYTVTSRSEQFF.

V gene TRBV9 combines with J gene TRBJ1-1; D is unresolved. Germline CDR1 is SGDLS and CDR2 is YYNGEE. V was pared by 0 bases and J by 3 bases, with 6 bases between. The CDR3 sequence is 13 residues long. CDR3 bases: TGTGCCAGCAGCGTAGAGACTTACACTGAAGCTTTCTTT. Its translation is CASSVETYTEAFF.

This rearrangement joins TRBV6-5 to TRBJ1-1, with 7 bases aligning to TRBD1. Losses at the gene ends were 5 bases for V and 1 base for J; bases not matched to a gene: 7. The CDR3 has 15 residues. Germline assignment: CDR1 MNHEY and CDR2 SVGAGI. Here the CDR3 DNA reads TGTGCCAGCAGTAGCCTCGGACAGGCGAACACTGAAGCTTTCTTT. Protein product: CASSSLGQANTEAFF.

The CDR3 DNA is TGCAGCGCCTCAGGGGGCGCGGACACCGGGGAGCTGTTTTTT. This codes for CSASGGADTGELFF. The rearrangement uses TRBV29-1 and TRBJ2-2, with TRBD1 matching over 8 bases. Germline V lookup: CDR1 SQVTM, CDR2 ANQGSEA. V was clipped by 7 bases and J by 3 bases; unmatched bases: 7. The CDR3 consists of 14 residues.

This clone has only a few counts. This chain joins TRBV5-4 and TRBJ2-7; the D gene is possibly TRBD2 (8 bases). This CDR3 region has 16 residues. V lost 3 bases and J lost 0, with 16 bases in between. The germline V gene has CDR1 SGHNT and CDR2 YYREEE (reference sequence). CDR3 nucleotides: TGTGCCAGCAGCTCGGGAGGGGGCGGGAGCTCCTACGAGCAGTACTTC. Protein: CASSSGGGGSSYEQYF.

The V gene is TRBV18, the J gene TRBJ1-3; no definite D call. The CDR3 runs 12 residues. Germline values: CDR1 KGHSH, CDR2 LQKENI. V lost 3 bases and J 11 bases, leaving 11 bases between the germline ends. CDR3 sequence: CASSPGSPPIYF. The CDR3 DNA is TGTGCCAGCTCACCGGGGAGCCCTCCCATATATTTT.

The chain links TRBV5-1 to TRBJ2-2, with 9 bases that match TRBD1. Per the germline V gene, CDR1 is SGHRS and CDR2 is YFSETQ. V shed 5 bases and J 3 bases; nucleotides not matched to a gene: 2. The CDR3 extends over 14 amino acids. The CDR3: CASSTGGYTGELFF. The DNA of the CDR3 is TGCGCCAGCAGTACAGGGGGCTACACCGGGGAGCTGTTTTTT.

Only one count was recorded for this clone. The CDR3 protein is CASSQTRGQGAYEQYF. The CDR3 nucleotides read TGCGCCAGCAGCCAAACACGGGGACAGGGGGCCTACGAGCAGTACTTC. The chain uses TRBV4-3 and TRBJ2-7, with 11 positions matching TRBD1. Germline assignment: CDR1 LGHNA and CDR2 YSLEER. The CDR3 contains 16 residues. V shed 2 bases and J 2 bases; nucleotides not matched to a gene: 5.

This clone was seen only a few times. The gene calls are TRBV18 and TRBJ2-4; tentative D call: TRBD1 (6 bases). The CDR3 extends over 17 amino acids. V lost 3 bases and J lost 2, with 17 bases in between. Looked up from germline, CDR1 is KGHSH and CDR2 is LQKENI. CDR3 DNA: TGTGCCAGCTCACCGGAACAAGGGCAGGGGACCAAAAACATTCAGTACTTC. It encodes CASSPEQGQGTKNIQYF.

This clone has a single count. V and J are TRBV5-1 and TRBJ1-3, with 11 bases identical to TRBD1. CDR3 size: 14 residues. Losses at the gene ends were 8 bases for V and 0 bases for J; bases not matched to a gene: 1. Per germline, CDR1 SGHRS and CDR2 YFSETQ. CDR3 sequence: CASGTGGSGNTIYF. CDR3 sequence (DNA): TGCGCCAGTGGGACAGGGGGCTCTGGAAACACCATATATTTT.

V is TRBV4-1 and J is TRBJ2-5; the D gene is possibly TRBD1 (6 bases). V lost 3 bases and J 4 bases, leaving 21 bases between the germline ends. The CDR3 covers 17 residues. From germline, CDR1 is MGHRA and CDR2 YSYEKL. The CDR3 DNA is TGCGCCAGCAGCCAGGGGACATCCGGGTACGCCGGAGAGACCCAGTACTTC. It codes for CASSQGTSGYAGETQYF.

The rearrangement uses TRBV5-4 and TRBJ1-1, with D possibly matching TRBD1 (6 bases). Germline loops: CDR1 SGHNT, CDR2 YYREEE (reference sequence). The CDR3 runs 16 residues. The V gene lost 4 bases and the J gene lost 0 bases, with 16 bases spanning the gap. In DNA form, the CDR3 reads TGTGCCAGCAGCCTGGGGGGAGGGGGGATGAACACTGAAGCTTTCTTT. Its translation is CASSLGGGGMNTEAFF.

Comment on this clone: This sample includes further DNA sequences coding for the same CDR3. CDR3 sequence reads: CASSLGQSYGYTF. The CDR3 DNA reads TGTGCCAGCAGCTTAGGACAGAGCTATGGCTACACCTTC. This chain links TRBV7-3 with TRBJ1-2, with a tentative D call TRBD1 (6 bases). Between the trimmed V and J ends, which lost 2 bases and 4 bases, there was a span of 8 bases. Germline CDR1 and CDR2: SGHTA and FQGTGA. The CDR3 is 13 residues long.

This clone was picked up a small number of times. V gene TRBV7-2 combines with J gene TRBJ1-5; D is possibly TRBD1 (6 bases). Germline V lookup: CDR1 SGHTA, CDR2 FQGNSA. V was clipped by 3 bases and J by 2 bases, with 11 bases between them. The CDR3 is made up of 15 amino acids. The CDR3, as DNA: TGTGCCAGCAGCTTGTCGTCAGGGGGCAATCAGCCCCAGCATTTT. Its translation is CASSLSSGGNQPQHF.

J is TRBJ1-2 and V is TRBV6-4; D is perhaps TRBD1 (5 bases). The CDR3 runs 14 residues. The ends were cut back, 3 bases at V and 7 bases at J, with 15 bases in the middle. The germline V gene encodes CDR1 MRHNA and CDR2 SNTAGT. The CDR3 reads CASSEGQGNSGYTF. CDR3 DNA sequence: TGTGCCAGCAGTGAAGGGCAGGGCAACAGTGGCTACACCTTC.

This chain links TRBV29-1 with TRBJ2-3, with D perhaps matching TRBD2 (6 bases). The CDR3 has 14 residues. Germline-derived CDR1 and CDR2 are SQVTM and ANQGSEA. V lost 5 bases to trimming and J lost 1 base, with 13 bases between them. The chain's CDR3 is CSVRSGPGTDTQYF. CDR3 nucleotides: TGCAGCGTTAGAAGCGGGCCCGGCACAGATACGCAGTATTTT.

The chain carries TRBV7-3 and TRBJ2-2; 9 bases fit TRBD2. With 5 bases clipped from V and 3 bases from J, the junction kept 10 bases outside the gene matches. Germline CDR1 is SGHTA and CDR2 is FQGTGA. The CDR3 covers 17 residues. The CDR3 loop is CASSPRSGGEDTGELFF. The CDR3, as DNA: TGTGCCAGCAGCCCCCGTAGCGGGGGCGAGGACACCGGGGAGCTGTTTTTT.